This T cell receptor (beta chain) stems from a study of blood T cell repertoires in COVID-19. Looking at the study overall: The United States, Italy and Spain supplied acute and convalescent COVID-19 samples. Nucleic acid was either cDNA or gDNA, and it came from T cells, B-cell-depleted T cells, or PBMCs.

The V gene end was trimmed by 4 bases and the J gene end by 1 base; junction bases not matched to a gene: 5. Per germline, CDR1 SGHDT and CDR2 YYEEEE. CDR3 length equals 16 residues. Original handling: Amplification with reference gene primers provided the estimates of nucleated cell counts. Profiling relied on immunoSEQ multiplex PCR, and the TCRdb table lists in-frame clones only, not all of them. Clone size and the V and J calls come from that table; the DNA yielded D and trimming. The data contain some 95,000 clones, approximately 90% of them singletons. The rearrangement joins TRBV5-6 to TRBJ1-3; TRBD1 aligns across 10 bases. Sequencing used peripheral blood. The TCR originated in a human donor with active COVID-19. The donor label of this sample is uncertain. The CDR3 DNA reads as TGTGCCAGCAGCCCCGACAGGGGGCGATCTGGAAACACCATATATTTT. It translates to CASSPDRGRSGNTIYF.